The clone carrying this T cell receptor beta chain has only a few counts. Amplification of TCR beta CDR3 regions was performed using RNA transcripts as template. The TCR CDR3 first-round RT-PCR relied on the HTBI primer set. A single record per CDR3 protein comes from TCRdb applying MiXCR to the multiplex PCR reads. The sample shows tens of thousands of distinct CDR3 sequences, less than 45% of them seen only once. This record belongs to a study of T cells in Graves' hyperthyroidism and ophthalmopathy. This CDR3 is 15 amino acids long. Between the trimmed V and J ends, which lost 1 base and 4 bases, there was a span of 14 bases. The germline V gene encodes CDR1 SGHDT and CDR2 YYEEEE.

The specimen sequenced was blood. The rearrangement joins TRBV5-6 to TRBJ2-5; TRBD2 is a possible D gene (5 bases). The receptor's source is a woman aged 25 to 39 with Graves' hyperthyroidism. CDR3 in amino acids: CASSLLLSGIETQYF. In DNA form, the CDR3 reads TGTGCCAGCAGCTTGCTCTTGTCGGGGATAGAGACCCAGTACTTC.